This entry describes one TCR beta chain. Its specificity is not known. It was with 60 Vbeta and 13 Jbeta primers that the PCR ran. Method: immunoSEQ multiplex PCR; TCRdb's copy keeps in-frame clones and lacks some. The repertoire holds 250,000 to 300,000 clones, with around nine tenths as singletons. This entry comes from a study of cytomegalovirus exposure and HLA in healthy donors. Looking at the study overall: Drawn from HLA-typed donors, approximately 86 million unique TCRs were held in an early data release. Study-level points and caveats: A later analysis found that most CMV-associated TCR beta chains appeared HLA-restricted. The authors judged a highly shared variant cluster likely a sequencing artifact. A few of the chains that were CMV-associated were confirmed in vitro to be specific for CMV antigens.

The CDR3 runs to 15 residues. Germline-derived CDR1 and CDR2 are SGHDT and YYEEEE. Trimming removed 0 bases from V and 6 bases from J, with 10 bases in between. The sample taken for sequencing was PBMCs. The clonotype originates from a girl aged 2 to 10 in good health and CMV-seronegative. The chain uses TRBV5-6 and TRBJ1-6; D remains unclear. CDR3 region: CASSLAISRNSPLHF. For the CDR3, the DNA is TGTGCCAGCAGCTTGGCGATTTCGCGTAATTCACCCCTCCACTTT.